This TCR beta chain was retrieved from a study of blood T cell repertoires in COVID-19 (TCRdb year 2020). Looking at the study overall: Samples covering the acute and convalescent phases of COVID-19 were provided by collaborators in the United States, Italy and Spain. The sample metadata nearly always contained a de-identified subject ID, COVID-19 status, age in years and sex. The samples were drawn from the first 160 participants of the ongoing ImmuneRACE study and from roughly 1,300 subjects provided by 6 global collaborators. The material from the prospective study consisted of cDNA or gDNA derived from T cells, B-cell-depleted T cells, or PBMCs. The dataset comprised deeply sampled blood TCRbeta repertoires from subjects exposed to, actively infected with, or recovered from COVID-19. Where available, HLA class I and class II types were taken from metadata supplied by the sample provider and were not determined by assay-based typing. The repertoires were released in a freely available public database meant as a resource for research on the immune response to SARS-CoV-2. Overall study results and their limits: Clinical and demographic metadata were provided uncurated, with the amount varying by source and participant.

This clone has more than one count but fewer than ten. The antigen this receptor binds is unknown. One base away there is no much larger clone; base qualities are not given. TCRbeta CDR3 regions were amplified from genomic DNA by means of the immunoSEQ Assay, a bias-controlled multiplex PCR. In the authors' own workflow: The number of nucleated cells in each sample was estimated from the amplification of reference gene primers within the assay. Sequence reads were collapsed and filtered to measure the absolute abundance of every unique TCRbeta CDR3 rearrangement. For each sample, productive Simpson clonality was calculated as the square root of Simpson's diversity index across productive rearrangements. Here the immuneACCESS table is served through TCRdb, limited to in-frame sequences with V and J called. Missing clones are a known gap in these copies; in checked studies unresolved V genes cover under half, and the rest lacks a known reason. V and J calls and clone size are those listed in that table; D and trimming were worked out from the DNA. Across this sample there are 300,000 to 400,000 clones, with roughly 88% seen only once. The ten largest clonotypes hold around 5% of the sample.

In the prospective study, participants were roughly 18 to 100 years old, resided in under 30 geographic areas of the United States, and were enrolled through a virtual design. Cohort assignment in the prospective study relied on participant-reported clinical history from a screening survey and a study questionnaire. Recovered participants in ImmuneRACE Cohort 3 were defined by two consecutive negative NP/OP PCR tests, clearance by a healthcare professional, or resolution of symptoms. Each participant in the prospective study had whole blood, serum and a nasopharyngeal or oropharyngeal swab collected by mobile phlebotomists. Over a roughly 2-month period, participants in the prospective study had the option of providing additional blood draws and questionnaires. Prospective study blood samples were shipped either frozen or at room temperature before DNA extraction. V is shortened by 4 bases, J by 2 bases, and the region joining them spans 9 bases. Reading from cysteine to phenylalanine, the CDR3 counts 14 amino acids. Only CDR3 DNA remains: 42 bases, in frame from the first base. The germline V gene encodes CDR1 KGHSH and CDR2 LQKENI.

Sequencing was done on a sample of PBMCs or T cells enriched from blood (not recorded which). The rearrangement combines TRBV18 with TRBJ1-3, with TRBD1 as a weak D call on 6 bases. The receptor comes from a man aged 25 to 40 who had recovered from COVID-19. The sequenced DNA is TGTGCCAGCTCACAACAGGGAACTGGAAACACCATATATTTT. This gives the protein CASSQQGTGNTIYF. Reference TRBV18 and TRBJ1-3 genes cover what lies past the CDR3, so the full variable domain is NAGVMQNPRHLVRRRGQEARLRCSPMKGHSHVYWYRQLPEEGLKFMVYLQKENIIDESGMPKERFSAEFPKEGPSILRIQQVVRGDSAAYFCASSQQGTGNTIYFGEGSWLTVV.